The 8 T cell receptor beta chains below all came from one sample that was sequenced in a study of T cell clones after liver transplantation. This table comes from immunoSEQ multiplex PCR, and its TCRdb copy is limited to in-frame clones, with some not included. The sample includes under 20,000 clones, 88% seen only once; the top ten take 10% to 15%. The sequencing here drew on CD8+ T cells from blood, taken before liver transplant. The receptors shown here come from a human donor who received a liver transplant.

In its sample, this clone ranks as medium-sized (0.01 to 0.1%). The genes are TRBV27 and TRBJ2-7, with 9 bases fitting TRBD2. V shed 5 bases, J shed 4 bases, and the junction held 12 bases outside the gene matches. Germline CDR1 MNHEY, CDR2 SMNVEV (reference sequence). The CDR3 consists of 16 residues. The CDR3 sequence is CASSGPLSGSGYEQYF. In DNA, the CDR3 is TGTGCCAGCAGTGGACCCCTTAGCGGGAGTGGGTACGAGCAGTACTTC.

The J gene is TRBJ2-2, the V gene TRBV27, with 7 bases aligning to TRBD1. This CDR3 has 14 residues. V lost 6 bases and J lost 5; bases outside the gene matches: 6. Germline lookup yields CDR1 MNHEY and CDR2 SMNVEV (reference sequence). The CDR3 spells CASRKTGLTGELFF. The CDR3, as DNA: TGTGCCAGCAGGAAGACAGGGCTTACCGGGGAGCTGTTTTTT.

In its sample, this clone was seen a few times. The genes are TRBV6-5 and TRBJ2-7; D is possibly TRBD1 (6 bases). This CDR3 has 15 amino acids. Germline loops: CDR1 MNHEY, CDR2 SVGAGI. V lost 0 bases to trimming and J lost 7 bases, with 16 bases between them. The DNA for the CDR3 is TGTGCCAGCAGTTACTCCGCAGGGGCTCTACGAGAGCAGTACTTC. Its protein product is CASSYSAGALREQYF.

This rearrangement joins TRBV2 to TRBJ2-7, with D tentatively TRBD1 or TRBD2 (6 bases each). V was trimmed by 3 bases and J by 4 bases, leaving 13 bases between them. The length of the CDR3 is 14 residues. In germline, CDR1 is SNHLY, CDR2 FYNNEI. This CDR3 is CASSEGGRRYEQYF. The CDR3 region has the DNA TGTGCCAGCAGTGAGGGGGGCAGGCGTTACGAGCAGTACTTC.

This rearrangement joins TRBV7-8 to TRBJ2-5; D is unclear. Germline CDR1 is SGHVS and CDR2 is FQNEAQ. V gave up 1 base and J gave up 7 bases, with 13 bases separating them. This CDR3 has 14 amino acids. The CDR3 nucleotides read TGTGCCAGCAGCTTAGTGGGTGGGCCAGGGACCCAGTACTTC. It encodes CASSLVGGPGTQYF. Complete variable domain (other parts from reference TRBV7-8 and TRBJ2-5): GAGVSQSPRYKVAKRGQDVALRCDPISGHVSLFWYQQALGQGPEFLTYFQNEAQLDKSGLPSDRFFAERPEGSVSTLKIQRTQQEDSAVYLCASSLVGGPGTQYFGPGTRLLVL.

The chain combines TRBV28 with TRBJ2-7, with 8 nucleotides matching TRBD2. J lost 3 bases, V lost 5 bases, and 6 bases had no gene match. CDR3 length: 14 residues. In germline, CDR1 is MDHEN, CDR2 SYDVKM. In DNA form, the CDR3 reads TGTGCCAGCAGTGGAACCGGGACTAGCTACGAGCAGTACTTC. It is translated as CASSGTGTSYEQYF.

The rearrangement links TRBV28 to TRBJ2-7, with 16 bases that match TRBD2. CDR1 and CDR2 from the germline V gene are MDHEN and SYDVKM. The junction had 4 bases not matched to a gene; V was cut back by 7 bases and J by 1 base. The CDR3 spans 16 residues. The CDR3 DNA sequence: TGTGCCAGCAAGGGACTAGCGGGAGGGAGGTCCTACGAGCAGTACTTC. Encoded protein: CASKGLAGGRSYEQYF.

The CDR3 nucleotides read TGTGCCAGCAGTTTTGGCGGGGACGAGCAGTACTTC. Protein sequence: CASSFGGDEQYF. The chain combines TRBV27 with TRBJ2-7, with D perhaps TRBD2 (6 bases). The V end lost 3 bases, the J end lost 5 bases, and 8 bases lay between the germline ends. The germline CDR1 and CDR2 sequences are MNHEY and SMNVEV (reference sequence). The CDR3 totals 12 residues.